This T cell receptor beta chain was sequenced during a study of control samples from healthy donors and cancer patients. CDR1 MNHEY and CDR2 SVGAGI come from the germline V gene. With 0 bases clipped from V and 2 bases from J, the junction kept 7 bases outside the gene matches. This CDR3 has 16 residues. TCRdb's table, derived via immunoSEQ multiplex PCR, lists solely in-frame clones and lacks some. The sample shows 150,000 to 200,000 clones, 91% of them seen only once. The sequence was obtained from a woman younger than 45 in good health. What was sequenced was blood. The genes are TRBV6-5 and TRBJ2-7, with 7 bases identical to TRBD2. CDR3 loop: CASSYSAGAYAYEQYF. The CDR3 region has the DNA TGTGCCAGCAGTTACTCGGCGGGAGCGTACGCCTACGAGCAGTACTTC.